This T cell receptor beta chain was retrieved from a study of glioma-infiltrating T cells. With respect to this clonotype: Antigen: not known.

Broader study findings: Only very few CDR3 sequences appeared in both tissue and blood. Non-neoplastic patients had below-expected tissue-blood divergence, while all gliomas exceeded expectation.

Amplification of TCR alpha and beta CDR3 regions from RNA used iRepertoire nested multiplex PCR. Input was about 100-450 ng of tissue mRNA or PBMC total RNA. TCRdb used MiXCR to reprocess the multiplex PCR reads, holding one entry per CDR3 protein. The sample has 100,000 to 150,000 distinct CDR3 sequences, roughly 25% seen once; the top ten hold 15%. V was clipped by 5 bases and J by 2 bases, with 6 bases between them. The CDR3 runs to 13 residues. Germline V gene data show CDR1 as SEHNR and CDR2 as FQNEAQ (reference sequence). The chain has TRBV7-9 and TRBJ2-2; no definite D call. The TCR was taken from a human donor with low-grade glioma or glioblastoma, undergoing nonglioma brain surgery, or in good health (not recorded which). Source material: glioma tissue, nonneoplastic brain tissue, or PBMCs (not recorded which). Written as DNA, the CDR3 is TGTGCCAGCAGCGTATTTAACACCGGGGAGCTGTTTTTT. Protein product: CASSVFNTGELFF.